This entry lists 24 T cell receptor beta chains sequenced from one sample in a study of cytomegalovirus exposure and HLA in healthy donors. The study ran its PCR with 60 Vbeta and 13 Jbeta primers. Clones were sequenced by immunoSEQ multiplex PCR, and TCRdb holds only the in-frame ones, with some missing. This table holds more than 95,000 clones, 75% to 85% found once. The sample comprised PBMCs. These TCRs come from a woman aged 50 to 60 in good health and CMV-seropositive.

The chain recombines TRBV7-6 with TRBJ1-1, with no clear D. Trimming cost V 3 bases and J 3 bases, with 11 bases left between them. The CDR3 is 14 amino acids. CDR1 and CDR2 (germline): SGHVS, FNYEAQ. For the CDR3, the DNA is TGTGCCAGCAGCTTGGAGGCCCGCGACACTGAAGCTTTCTTT. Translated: CASSLEARDTEAFF.

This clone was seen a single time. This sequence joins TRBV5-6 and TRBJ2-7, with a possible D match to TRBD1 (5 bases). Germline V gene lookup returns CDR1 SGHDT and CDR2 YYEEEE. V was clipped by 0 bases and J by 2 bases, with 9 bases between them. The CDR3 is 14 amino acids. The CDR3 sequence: CASSLAGHTYEQYF. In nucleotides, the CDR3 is TGTGCCAGCAGCTTGGCAGGACATACCTACGAGCAGTACTTC. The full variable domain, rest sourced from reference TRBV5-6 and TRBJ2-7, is DAGVTQSPTHLIKTRGQQVTLRCSPKSGHDTVSWYQQALGQGPQFIFQYYEEEERQRGNFPDRFSGHQFPNYSSELNVNALLLGDSALYLCASSLAGHTYEQYFGPGTRLTVT.

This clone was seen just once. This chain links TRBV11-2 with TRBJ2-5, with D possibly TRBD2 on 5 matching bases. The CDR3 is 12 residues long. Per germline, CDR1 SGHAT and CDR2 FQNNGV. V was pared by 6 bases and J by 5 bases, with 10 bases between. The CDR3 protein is CASSSTGETQYF. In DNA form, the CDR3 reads TGTGCCAGCAGTTCAACGGGGGAGACCCAGTACTTC. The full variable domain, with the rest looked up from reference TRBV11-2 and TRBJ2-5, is EAGVAQSPRYKIIEKRQSVAFWCNPISGHATLYWYQQILGQGPKLLIQFQNNGVVDDSQLPKDRFSAERLKGVDSTLKIQPAKLEDSAVYLCASSSTGETQYFGPGTRLLVL.

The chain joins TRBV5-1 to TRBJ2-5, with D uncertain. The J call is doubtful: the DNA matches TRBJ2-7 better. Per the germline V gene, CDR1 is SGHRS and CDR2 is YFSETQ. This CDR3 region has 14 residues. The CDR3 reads CASSLALPPYEQYF. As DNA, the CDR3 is TGCGCCAGCAGCTTGGCGTTGCCCCCCTACGAGCAGTACTTC.

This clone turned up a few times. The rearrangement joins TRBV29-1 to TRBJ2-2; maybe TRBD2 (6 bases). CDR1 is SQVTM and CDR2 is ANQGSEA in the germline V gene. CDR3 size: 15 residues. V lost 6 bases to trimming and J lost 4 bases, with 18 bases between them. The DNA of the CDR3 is TGCAGCGTAGGGACGTCGGGAGTTGGCACCGGGGAGCTGTTTTTT. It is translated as CSVGTSGVGTGELFF.

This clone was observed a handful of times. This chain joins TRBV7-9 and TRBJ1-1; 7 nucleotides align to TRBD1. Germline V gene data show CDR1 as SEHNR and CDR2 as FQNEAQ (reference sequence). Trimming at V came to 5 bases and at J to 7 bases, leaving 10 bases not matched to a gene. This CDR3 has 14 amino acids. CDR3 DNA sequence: TGTGCCAGCAGCGTTTCCGGGACAGCGAATGAAGCTTTCTTT. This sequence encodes CASSVSGTANEAFF.

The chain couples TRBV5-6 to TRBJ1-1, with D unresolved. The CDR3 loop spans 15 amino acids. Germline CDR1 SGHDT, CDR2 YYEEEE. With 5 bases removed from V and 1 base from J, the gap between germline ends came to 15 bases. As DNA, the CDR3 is TGTGCCAGCAGTTCCATCGGGGTGGGGAACACTGAAGCTTTCTTT. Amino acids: CASSSIGVGNTEAFF. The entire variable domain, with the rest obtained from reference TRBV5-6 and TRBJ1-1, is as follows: DAGVTQSPTHLIKTRGQQVTLRCSPKSGHDTVSWYQQALGQGPQFIFQYYEEEERQRGNFPDRFSGHQFPNYSSELNVNALLLGDSALYLCASSSIGVGNTEAFFGQGTRLTVV.

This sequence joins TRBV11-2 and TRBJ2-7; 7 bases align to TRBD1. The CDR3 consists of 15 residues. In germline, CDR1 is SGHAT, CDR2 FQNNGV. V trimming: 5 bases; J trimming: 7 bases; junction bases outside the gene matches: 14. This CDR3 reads CASSQGVRGPEEQYF. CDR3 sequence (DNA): TGTGCCAGCAGCCAGGGGGTGAGGGGGCCAGAGGAGCAGTACTTC.

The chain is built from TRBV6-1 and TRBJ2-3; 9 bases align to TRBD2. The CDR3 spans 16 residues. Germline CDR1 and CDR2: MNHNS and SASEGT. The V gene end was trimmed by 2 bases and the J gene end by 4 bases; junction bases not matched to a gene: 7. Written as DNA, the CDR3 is TGTGCCAGCAGTGAACGGCTAGCGGGATATTCAGATACGCAGTATTTT. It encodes CASSERLAGYSDTQYF.

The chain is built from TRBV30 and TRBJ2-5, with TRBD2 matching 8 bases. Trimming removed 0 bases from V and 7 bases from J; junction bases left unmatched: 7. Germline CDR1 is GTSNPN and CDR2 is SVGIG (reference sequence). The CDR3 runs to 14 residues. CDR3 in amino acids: CAWSVLDGRGTQYF. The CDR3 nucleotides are TGTGCCTGGAGTGTACTCGACGGGAGGGGGACCCAGTACTTC.

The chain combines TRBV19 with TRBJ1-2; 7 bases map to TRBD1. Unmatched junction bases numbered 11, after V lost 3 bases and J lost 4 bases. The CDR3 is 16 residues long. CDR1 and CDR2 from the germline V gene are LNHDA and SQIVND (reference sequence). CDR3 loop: CASSMGRVRGVYGYTF. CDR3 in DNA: TGTGCCAGTAGTATGGGCCGGGTCAGGGGGGTCTATGGCTACACCTTC. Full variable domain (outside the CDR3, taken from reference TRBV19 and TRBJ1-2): DGGITQSPKYLFRKEGQNVTLSCEQNLNHDAMYWYRQDPGQGLRLIYYSQIVNDFQKGDIAEGYSVSREKKESFPLTVTSAQKNPTAFYLCASSMGRVRGVYGYTFGSGTRLTVV.

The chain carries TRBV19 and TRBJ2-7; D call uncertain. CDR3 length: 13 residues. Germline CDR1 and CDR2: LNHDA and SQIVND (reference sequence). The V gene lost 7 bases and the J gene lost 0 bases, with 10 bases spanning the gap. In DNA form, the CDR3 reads TGTGCCAGTACCCGACCGGGCTCCTACGAGCAGTACTTC. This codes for CASTRPGSYEQYF.

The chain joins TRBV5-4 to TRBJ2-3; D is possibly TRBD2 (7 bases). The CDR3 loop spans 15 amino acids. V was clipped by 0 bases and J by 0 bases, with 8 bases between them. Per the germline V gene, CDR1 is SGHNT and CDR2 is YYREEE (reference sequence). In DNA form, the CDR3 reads TGTGCCAGCAGCTTGGGGGGGGGCAGCACAGATACGCAGTATTTT. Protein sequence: CASSLGGGSTDTQYF.

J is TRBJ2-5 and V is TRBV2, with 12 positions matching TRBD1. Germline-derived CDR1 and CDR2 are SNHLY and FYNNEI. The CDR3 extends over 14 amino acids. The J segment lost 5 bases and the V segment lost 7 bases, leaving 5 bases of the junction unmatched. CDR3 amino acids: CASIGTGGSETQYF. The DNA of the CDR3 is TGTGCCAGCATCGGGACAGGGGGCTCGGAGACCCAGTACTTC. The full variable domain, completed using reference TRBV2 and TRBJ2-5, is EPEVTQTPSHQVTQMGQEVILRCVPISNHLYFYWYRQILGQKVEFLVSFYNNEISEKSEIFDDQFSVERPDGSNFTLKIRSTKLEDSAMYFCASIGTGGSETQYFGPGTRLLVL.

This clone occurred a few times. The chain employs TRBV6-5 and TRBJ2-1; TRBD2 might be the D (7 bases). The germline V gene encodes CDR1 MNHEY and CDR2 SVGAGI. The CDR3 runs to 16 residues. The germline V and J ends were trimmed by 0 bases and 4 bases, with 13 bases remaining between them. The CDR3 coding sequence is TGTGCCAGCAGTTACTCGCGTGGGGGGGCGTACAATGAGCAGTTCTTC. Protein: CASSYSRGGAYNEQFF.

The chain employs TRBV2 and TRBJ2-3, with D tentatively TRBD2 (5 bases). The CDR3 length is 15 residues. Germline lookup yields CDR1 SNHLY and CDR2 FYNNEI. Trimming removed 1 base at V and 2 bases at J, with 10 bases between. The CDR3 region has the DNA TGTGCCAGCAGTGAAGGCGGGTTCACCACAGATACGCAGTATTTT. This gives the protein CASSEGGFTTDTQYF.

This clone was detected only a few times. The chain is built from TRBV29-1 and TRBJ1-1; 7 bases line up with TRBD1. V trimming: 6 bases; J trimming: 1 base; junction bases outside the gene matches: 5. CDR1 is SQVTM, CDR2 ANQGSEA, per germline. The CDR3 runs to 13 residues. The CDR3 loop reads CSVQGTRNTEAFF. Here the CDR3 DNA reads TGCAGCGTACAGGGGACCCGGAACACTGAAGCTTTCTTT.

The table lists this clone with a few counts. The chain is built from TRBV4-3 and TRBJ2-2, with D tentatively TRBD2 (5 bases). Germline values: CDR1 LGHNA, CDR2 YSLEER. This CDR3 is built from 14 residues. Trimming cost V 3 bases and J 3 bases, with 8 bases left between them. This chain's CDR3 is CASSHRDYTGELFF. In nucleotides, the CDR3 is TGCGCCAGCAGCCACCGGGATTACACCGGGGAGCTGTTTTTT.

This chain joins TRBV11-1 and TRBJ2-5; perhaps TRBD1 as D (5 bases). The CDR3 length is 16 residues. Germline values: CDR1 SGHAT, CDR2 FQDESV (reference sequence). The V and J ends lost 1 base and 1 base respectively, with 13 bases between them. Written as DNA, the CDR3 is TGTGCCAGCAGCTTAGGCAGATTCGACAGCCAAGAGACCCAGTACTTC. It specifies CASSLGRFDSQETQYF. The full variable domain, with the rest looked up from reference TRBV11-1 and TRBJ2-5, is EAEVAQSPRYKITEKSQAVAFWCDPISGHATLYWYRQILGQGPELLVQFQDESVVDDSQLPKDRFSAERLKGVDSTLKIQPAELGDSAMYLCASSLGRFDSQETQYFGPGTRLLVL.

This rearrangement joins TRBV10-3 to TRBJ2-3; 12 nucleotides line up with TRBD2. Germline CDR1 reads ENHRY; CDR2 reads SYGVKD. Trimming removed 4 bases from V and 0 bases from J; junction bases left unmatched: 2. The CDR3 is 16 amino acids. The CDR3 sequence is CAISGLAGASTDTQYF. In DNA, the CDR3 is TGTGCCATCAGTGGACTAGCGGGGGCCAGCACAGATACGCAGTATTTT.

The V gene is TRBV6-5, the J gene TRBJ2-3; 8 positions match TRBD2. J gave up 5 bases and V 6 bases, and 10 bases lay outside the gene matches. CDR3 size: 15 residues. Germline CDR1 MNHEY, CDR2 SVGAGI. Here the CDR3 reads CASRWTSRSQDTQYF. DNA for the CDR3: TGTGCCAGCAGGTGGACTAGCAGGAGTCAAGATACGCAGTATTTT.

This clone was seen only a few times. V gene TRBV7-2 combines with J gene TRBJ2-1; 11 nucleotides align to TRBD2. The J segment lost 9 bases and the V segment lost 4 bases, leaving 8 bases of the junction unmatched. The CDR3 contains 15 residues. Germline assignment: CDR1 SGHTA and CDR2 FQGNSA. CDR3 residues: CASSSLAGGPGEQFF. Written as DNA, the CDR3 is TGTGCCAGCAGCTCCTTAGCGGGGGGGCCGGGTGAGCAGTTCTTC.

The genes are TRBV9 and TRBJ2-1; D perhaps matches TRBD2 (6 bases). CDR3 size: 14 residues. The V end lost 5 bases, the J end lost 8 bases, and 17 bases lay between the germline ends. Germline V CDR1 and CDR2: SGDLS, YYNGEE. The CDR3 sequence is CASSPWQGLDEQFF. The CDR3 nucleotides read TGTGCCAGCAGTCCTTGGCAGGGACTCGATGAGCAGTTCTTC. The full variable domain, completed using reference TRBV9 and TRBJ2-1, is DSGVTQTPKHLITATGQRVTLRCSPRSGDLSVYWYQQSLDQGLQFLIQYYNGEERAKGNILERFSAQQFPDLHSELNLSSLELGDSALYFCASSPWQGLDEQFFGPGTRLTVL.

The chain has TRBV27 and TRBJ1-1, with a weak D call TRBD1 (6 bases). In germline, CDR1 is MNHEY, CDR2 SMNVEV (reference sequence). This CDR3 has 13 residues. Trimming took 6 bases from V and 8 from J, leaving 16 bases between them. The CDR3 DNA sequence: TGTGCCAGCAGGGGGCAGGGGTGGAGGGAAGCTTTCTTT. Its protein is CASRGQGWREAFF.